The source of this TCR beta chain is a study of T cells in Graves' hyperthyroidism and ophthalmopathy. On the study more broadly: Peripheral blood was taken when the disease was first diagnosed, before any treatment began.

In its sample, this clonotype was seen a few times. Amplification yielded TCR beta CDR3 regions, with RNA transcripts as the source. With the HTBI primer set, the TCR CDR3 went through a first round of RT-PCR. TCRdb independently ran MiXCR on the multiplex PCR reads; one entry per CDR3 protein. Found here are around 700,000 distinct CDR3 sequences, around 20% of them singletons; the top ten hold approximately 15%. Sequencing was done on a sample of blood. This TCR derives from a woman between 50 and 59 years old with Graves' hyperthyroidism that later progressed to Graves' ophthalmopathy.

The DNA of the CDR3 is TGTGCCAGTAGTGTCAGGGGGCGCGGTACTGAAGCTTTCTTT. Its translation: CASSVRGRGTEAFF. The genes are TRBV19 and TRBJ1-1, with 8 bases that match TRBD1. The V gene's germline CDR1 is LNHDA and CDR2 SQIVND (reference sequence). The ends lost 5 bases at V and 5 bases at J; junction bases unmatched: 7. The CDR3 length is 14 residues.